This T cell receptor beta chain came from a study of PD-1 blockade in classical Hodgkin lymphoma. Study outcomes and limitations: The repertoire differences lack a defined cause, possibly disease activity or prior therapy. Reports indicated that newly diagnosed patients had lower baseline TCR diversity than healthy donors did.

The sample's time point: newly diagnosed, previously untreated cHL patient sample. Magnetic negative selection was used to purify CD4+ T cells from PBMCs that had been thawed. The assay was immunoSEQ multiplex PCR, and TCRdb's table has in-frame clones only and misses some. The data hold some 34,000 clones, with more than 85% observed a single time. The CDR3 is made up of 13 amino acids. J gave up 1 base and V 7 bases, and 3 bases lay outside the gene matches. Germline V gene data show CDR1 as SGHTA and CDR2 as FQGNSA. Remarks on this clone: Its antigen is currently unknown.

The sequence was obtained from a human donor with classical Hodgkin lymphoma. The specimen sequenced was CD4+ T cells from blood. This sequence joins TRBV7-2 and TRBJ1-1; 7 bases are a match to TRBD1. CDR3 bases: TGTGCCAGCACGGGACAGCCGAACACTGAAGCTTTCTTT. It yields the protein CASTGQPNTEAFF.